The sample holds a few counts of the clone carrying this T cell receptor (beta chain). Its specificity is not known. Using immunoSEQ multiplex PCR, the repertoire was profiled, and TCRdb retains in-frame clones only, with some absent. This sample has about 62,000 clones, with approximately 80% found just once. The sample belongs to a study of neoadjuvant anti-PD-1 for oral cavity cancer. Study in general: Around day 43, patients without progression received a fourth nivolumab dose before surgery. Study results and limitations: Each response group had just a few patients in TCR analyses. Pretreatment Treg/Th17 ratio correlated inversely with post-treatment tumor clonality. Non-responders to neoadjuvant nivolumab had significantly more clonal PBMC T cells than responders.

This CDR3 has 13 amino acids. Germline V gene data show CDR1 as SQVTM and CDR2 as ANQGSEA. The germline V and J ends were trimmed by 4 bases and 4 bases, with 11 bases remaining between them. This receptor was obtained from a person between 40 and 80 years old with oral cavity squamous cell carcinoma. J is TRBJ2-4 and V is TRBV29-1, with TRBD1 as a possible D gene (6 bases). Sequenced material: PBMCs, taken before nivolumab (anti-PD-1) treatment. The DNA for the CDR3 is TGCAGCGTTGCCAGGGGAAATAAAAACATTCAGTACTTC. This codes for CSVARGNKNIQYF.